These T cell receptor beta chains were read from a single sample in a study of graft-versus-host responses after intestinal transplantation. The assay was immunoSEQ multiplex PCR, and TCRdb's table has in-frame clones only and misses some. Among about 60,000 clones listed, around 86% were seen once. Sequences were derived from ileum tissue, sampled 350 to 400 days after transplant. These receptors all come from a human patient who received an intestinal transplant, so some T cells may come from the graft donor. CDR3s include the opening cysteine and the closing phenylalanine or tryptophan. Each record gives: J gene, D gene, V gene, clone size, CDR3 protein, CDR3 DNA. A D gene is named only where the DNA matches it firmly. Clone size is stated in some rows and not others, as once, few, many or a class when expanded.

TRBJ1-6	.	TRBV7-5	.	CVRSQGRPSSYNSPLHF	TGTGTCAGAAGCCAAGGTAGGCCGAGCTCCTATAATTCACCCCTCCACTTT
TRBJ1-4	TRBD1	TRBV6-5	.	CAGSYSPWTGYEKLFF	TGTGCCGGCAGTTACTCGCCGTGGACAGGATATGAAAAACTGTTTTTT
TRBJ1-5	.	TRBV4-3	.	CASSRDRSAGQPQHF	TGCGCCAGCAGCCGCGACAGGTCTGCAGGTCAGCCCCAGCATTTT
TRBJ1-1	.	TRBV6-1	.	CASSEDWGTTEAFF	TGTGCCAGCAGTGAAGATTGGGGCACCACTGAAGCTTTCTTT
TRBJ2-2	TRBD2	TRBV6-1	.	CAIEPGLATTGELFF	TGTGCCATAGAACCGGGACTAGCGACAACCGGGGAGCTGTTTTTT
TRBJ1-1	TRBD1	TRBV9	.	CASSAWTGHTEAFF	TGTGCCAGCAGCGCTTGGACAGGGCACACTGAAGCTTTCTTT
TRBJ2-2	.	TRBV7-2	once	CASSWIDSATGELFF	TGTGCCAGCAGCTGGATTGACTCCGCCACCGGGGAGCTGTTTTTT
TRBJ2-7	.	TRBV10-3	.	CAISDSPYEQYF	TGTGCCATCAGTGATTCTCCCTACGAGCAGTACTTC
TRBJ2-1	.	TRBV7-8	once	CASSLIYNEQFF	TGTGCCAGCAGCTTAATCTACAATGAGCAGTTCTTC
TRBJ2-5	TRBD2	TRBV7-2	.	CASSLVGGETQYF	TGTGCCAGCAGCTTAGTCGGGGGGGAGACCCAGTACTTC
TRBJ2-3	TRBD2	TRBV6-5	.	CASSYSLAGTTDTQYF	TGTGCCAGCAGTTACAGTCTAGCGGGAACCACAGATACGCAGTATTTT
TRBJ2-5	TRBD2	TRBV5-1	.	CASSYWTSAEETQYF	TGCGCCAGCAGCTATTGGACTAGCGCCGAAGAGACCCAGTACTTC
TRBJ2-3	TRBD2	TRBV6-1	.	CASSSVAGETDTQYF	TGTGCCAGCAGTTCTGTAGCGGGGGAAACAGATACGCAGTATTTT
TRBJ2-1	.	TRBV4-1	once	CASGNNEQFF	TGCGCCAGCGGGAACAATGAGCAGTTCTTC
TRBJ2-1	.	TRBV5-1	.	CASKGPQTSYNEQFF	TGCGCCAGCAAGGGTCCGCAAACGTCCTACAATGAGCAGTTCTTC
TRBJ2-1	.	TRBV5-4	.	CASSNYNEQFF	TGTGCCAGCAGCAACTACAATGAGCAGTTCTTC
TRBJ2-3	TRBD2	TRBV2	.	CATTRGGGADTQYF	TGTGCCACCACACGGGGGGGAGGGGCAGATACGCAGTATTTT
TRBJ2-2	TRBD2	TRBV2	.	CASSEPTSGGANTGELFF	TGTGCCAGCAGTGAACCGACTAGCGGGGGTGCGAACACCGGGGAGCTGTTTTTT
TRBJ1-6	.	TRBV6-1	.	CASSAYRASSYNSPLHF	TGTGCCAGCAGTGCCTACAGGGCCAGCTCCTATAATTCACCCCTCCACTTT
TRBJ2-7	.	TRBV13	.	CASSYPRAYEQYF	TGTGCCAGCAGCTATCCGCGGGCCTACGAGCAGTACTTC
TRBJ2-1	TRBD2	TRBV5-4	.	CASSSKGLAGAPCNEQFF	TGTGCCAGCAGCTCTAAGGGACTAGCGGGAGCCCCATGCAATGAGCAGTTCTTC
TRBJ2-5	.	TRBV5-6	.	CASSLAAGTKKTQYF	TGTGCCAGCAGCTTGGCGGCAGGGACAAAGAAGACCCAGTACTTC
TRBJ2-1	.	TRBV5-6	.	CASSLGLYNEQFF	TGTGCCAGCAGCTTGGGACTGTACAATGAGCAGTTCTTC
TRBJ1-2	.	TRBV6-1	.	CASSGWGDHYGYTF	TGTGCCAGCAGTGGCTGGGGGGACCACTATGGCTACACCTTC
TRBJ2-3	TRBD2	TRBV5-1	.	CASSFRTSGRGTDTQYF	TGCGCCAGCAGCTTCCGGACTAGCGGACGAGGCACAGATACGCAGTATTTT
TRBJ1-1	.	TRBV11-2	.	CASSGGLNTEAFF	TGTGCCAGCAGCGGAGGGTTAAACACTGAAGCTTTCTTT
TRBJ1-2	TRBD1	TRBV10-3	few	CAITLTGGDLDGYTF	TGTGCCATCACCCTAACAGGGGGCGATTTGGATGGCTACACCTTC
TRBJ2-1	.	TRBV5-4	once	CASSFRLANEQFF	TGTGCCAGCAGCTTTAGGTTGGCCAATGAGCAGTTCTTC
TRBJ2-1	.	TRBV5-1	.	CASSSGTAGLYNEQFF	TGCGCCAGCAGCTCCGGGACCGCGGGCCTCTACAATGAGCAGTTCTTC
TRBJ1-1	TRBD1	TRBV2	.	CASSETQGARRLPF	TGTGCCAGCAGCGAAACACAGGGGGCTCGGCGTTTACCCTTT
TRBJ2-7	.	TRBV6-5	.	CASSYSKVGEQYF	TGTGCCAGCAGTTACTCGAAGGTCGGGGAGCAGTACTTC
TRBJ1-1	.	TRBV10-2	.	CASRRGINTEAFF	TGCGCCAGTCGGAGGGGGATCAATACTGAAGCTTTCTTT
TRBJ2-2	TRBD2	TRBV9	.	CASSGITSGVNTGELFF	TGTGCCAGCAGCGGCATAACTAGCGGGGTAAACACCGGGGAGCTGTTTTTT
TRBJ2-1	.	TRBV5-1	.	CASSHRPGPYNEQFF	TGCGCCAGCAGTCACCGACCGGGCCCATACAATGAGCAGTTCTTC
TRBJ2-1	TRBD2	TRBV19	.	CASQRGSSYNEQFF	TGTGCCAGCCAGCGGGGTAGCTCCTACAATGAGCAGTTCTTC
TRBJ2-1	.	TRBV9	.	CASSVEGTLYNEQFF	TGTGCCAGCAGCGTAGAAGGGACACTCTACAATGAGCAGTTCTTC
TRBJ2-7	TRBD1	TRBV5-6	.	CASSFLDRESYEQYF	TGTGCCAGCAGCTTCCTTGACAGGGAATCTTACGAGCAGTACTTC
TRBJ2-7	TRBD1	TRBV6-5	few	CASSYADRDPYEQYF	TGTGCCAGCAGTTACGCGGACAGGGATCCCTACGAGCAGTACTTC
TRBJ2-7	TRBD1	TRBV4-1	.	CASSEGQGRYEQYF	TGCGCCAGCAGCGAAGGACAGGGTCGCTACGAGCAGTACTTC
TRBJ1-5	.	TRBV5-4	.	CASSLDAGLNQPQHF	TGTGCCAGCAGCTTGGACGCGGGTTTAAATCAGCCCCAGCATTTT
TRBJ2-2	TRBD1	TRBV18	.	CASSPQGERVRAGELFF	TGTGCCAGCTCACCGCAGGGGGAAAGAGTCAGAGCCGGGGAGCTGTTTTTT
TRBJ2-3	TRBD2	TRBV4-2	.	CASSPVAGATDTQYF	TGTGCCAGCAGCCCGGTAGCGGGAGCCACAGATACGCAGTATTTT
TRBJ1-3	.	TRBV5-6	.	CASSPLGANSGNTIYF	TGTGCCAGCAGCCCCCTAGGGGCTAACTCTGGAAACACCATATATTTT
TRBJ2-7	.	TRBV6-5	.	CASSYSTVGSYEQYF	TGTGCCAGCAGTTACTCGACGGTGGGGTCCTACGAGCAGTACTTC
TRBJ1-1	TRBD1	TRBV10-3	.	CAISEWGTENTEAFF	TGTGCCATCAGTGAGTGGGGGACAGAGAACACTGAAGCTTTCTTT
TRBJ2-5	.	TRBV4-2	.	CASSRRRGEETQYF	TGTGCCAGCAGCCGGCGTCGAGGAGAAGAGACCCAGTACTTC
TRBJ1-2	.	TRBV10-2	.	CASSEKWDTNSNYGYTF	TGCGCCAGCAGTGAGAAATGGGACACCAACTCTAACTATGGCTACACCTTC
TRBJ2-3	TRBD2	TRBV7-6	.	CASSLGQRGGHTDTQYF	TGTGCCAGCAGCTTAGGACAGCGGGGGGGCCACACAGATACGCAGTATTTT
TRBJ1-2	TRBD1	TRBV4-1	.	CASSQPGQGLGYTF	TGCGCCAGCAGCCAGCCGGGACAGGGACTTGGCTACACCTTC
TRBJ2-7	.	TRBV29-1	.	CSVEGIAGDYEQYF	TGCAGCGTTGAGGGTATAGCAGGGGACTACGAGCAGTACTTC
TRBJ2-2	.	TRBV4-2	.	CASSQDGSTGELFF	TGTGCCAGCAGCCAAGACGGCAGCACCGGGGAGCTGTTTTTT
TRBJ2-7	.	TRBV9	.	CASSVAPDWLSEQYF	TGTGCCAGCAGCGTAGCCCCGGACTGGTTGTCCGAGCAGTACTTC
TRBJ2-1	TRBD2	TRBV29-1	.	CSVEDPTSIYEQFF	TGCAGCGTTGAAGACCCGACTAGCATTTATGAGCAGTTCTTC
TRBJ1-1	.	TRBV6-6	.	CASRMGPAFF	TGTGCCAGCAGGATGGGGCCGGCTTTCTTT
TRBJ2-7	.	TRBV15	.	CATSRDPGASEQYF	TGTGCCACCAGCAGAGATCCGGGTGCGTCCGAGCAGTACTTC
TRBJ1-5	.	TRBV4-1	.	CASSQDSSQPQHF	TGCGCCAGCAGCCAAGATTCGAGCCAGCCCCAGCATTTT
TRBJ2-5	TRBD1	TRBV2	once	CASRAGQGAWETQYF	TGTGCCAGCAGGGCGGGACAGGGGGCATGGGAGACCCAGTACTTC